This entry describes one T cell receptor beta chain. The antigen is not known. The treatment was: oral pan-JAK inhibitor, 5-10 mg twice daily. This sample was included in a study of CD8+ T cells in alopecia areata. Study conclusions and caveats: Treatment with tofacitinib significantly lowered scalp clonality and reduced expanded CD8+ clones among the top 100.

TCR sequencing used cDNA made by reverse transcription of extracted RNA. The protocol was immunoSEQ multiplex PCR, while the TCRdb copy is restricted to in-frame clones and leaves out a portion. The data contain 200,000 to 250,000 clones, less than 50% of them seen just once; the ten biggest clones take up around 2.5%. The sequenced sample was CD4+ T cells sorted from blood, obtained at approximately week 39, from a patient treated with tofacitinib. The receptor's source is a human donor with alopecia areata.

The CDR3 sequence is CASSSSGAWYEQYF. CDR3 bases: TGTGCCAGCAGCTCGTCGGGGGCATGGTACGAGCAGTACTTC. The genes are TRBV28 and TRBJ2-7; D may correspond to TRBD1 or TRBD2 (6 bases each). V lost 6 bases and J lost 4, with 16 bases in between. The CDR3 has 14 amino acids. Germline values: CDR1 MDHEN, CDR2 SYDVKM.